This TCR beta chain appears in the sequencing data of a study of blood T cell repertoires in COVID-19. For the study at large: Italy, Spain and the United States were the sources of the convalescent and acute COVID-19 samples. In each case, the material was cDNA or gDNA derived from T cells, B-cell-depleted T cells, or PBMCs.

Per the authors' pipeline: Using reference gene primer amplification, nucleated cell counts were estimated. Only in-frame clones appear in the TCRdb table, and some are missing; sequencing was by immunoSEQ multiplex PCR. D and trimming come from the DNA, and the V and J calls and clone size come from that table. The sample has some 31,000 clones, more than 70% seen once. The CDR3 is made up of 13 amino acids. CDR1 and CDR2 from the germline V gene are LNHDA and SQIVND (reference sequence). V shed 6 bases and J shed 4 bases, with 9 bases lying between them. This clone occurred a few times. The TCR comes from a human donor with active COVID-19. The donor label of this sample is uncertain. The sequencing input was peripheral blood. This chain joins TRBV19 and TRBJ2-2; D is uncertain. CDR3 residues: CASSPVSTGELFF. DNA for the CDR3: TGTGCCAGTAGCCCCGTGAGCACCGGGGAGCTGTTTTTT.